The 27 T cell receptor beta chains below were found in one sample sequenced in a study of blood T cells in healthy people across ages. Together with a sample-barcoded 5' primer, a J-beta primer mix was included in a second PCR lasting 7 to 11 cycles. TCRdb recomputed calls from the 5' RACE reads with MiXCR, one row per CDR3 protein. The profile shows 1.5 million to 2 million distinct CDR3 sequences, 28% of them singletons. The sequencing input was blood. Receptors were obtained from a woman between 25 and 40 years old in good health.

The rearrangement links TRBV5-1 to TRBJ1-1; D gene uncertain. The CDR3 length is 14 residues. V lost 0 bases and J 6 bases, leaving 12 bases between the germline ends. CDR1 SGHRS and CDR2 YFSETQ come from the germline V gene. The CDR3 protein is CASSLGHNPPEAFF. CDR3 DNA sequence: TGCGCCAGCAGCTTGGGTCACAACCCGCCTGAAGCTTTCTTT.

This clonotype was observed many times. The chain employs TRBV5-1 and TRBJ2-5, with 8 bases fitting TRBD2. Germline assignment: CDR1 SGHRS and CDR2 YFSETQ. The CDR3 sequence is 15 residues long. The V segment lost 2 bases and the J segment 5 bases; nucleotides outside the gene matches: 8. CDR3 sequence: CASSLEAGASETQYF. Written as DNA, the CDR3 is TGCGCCAGCAGCTTAGAAGCGGGGGCGTCGGAGACCCAGTACTTC.

This clonotype was seen repeatedly, ten times or more. The chain couples TRBV29-1 to TRBJ2-7, with D possibly being TRBD2 (5 bases). In germline, CDR1 is SQVTM, CDR2 ANQGSEA. There are 12 residues in the CDR3. The V end lost 3 bases, the J end lost 3 bases, and 9 bases lay between the germline ends. The CDR3 protein is CSVELRGYEQYF. The CDR3 nucleotides read TGCAGCGTTGAGCTACGGGGCTACGAGCAGTACTTC.

The chain carries TRBV27 and TRBJ1-2; 7 nucleotides agree with TRBD1. There are 14 residues in the CDR3. In germline, CDR1 is MNHEY, CDR2 SMNVEV (reference sequence). After removal of 2 bases from V and 7 bases from J, the junction contained 7 bases not matched to a gene. CDR3 amino acids: CASSLAPTGAGYTF. In DNA form, the CDR3 reads TGTGCCAGCAGTTTAGCGCCAACAGGGGCTGGCTACACCTTC.

J is TRBJ2-7 and V is TRBV6-2 or TRBV6-3; TRBD1 might be the D (5 bases). The J call may be in error: the DNA end matches TRBJ2-1 better. Germline CDR1 and CDR2: MNHEY and SVGEGT. CDR3 length: 15 amino acids. In DNA, the CDR3 is TGTGCCAGCAGTTACGGGGCGGCCAGCTCCTACGAGCAGTTCTTC. Translation: CASSYGAASSYEQFF.

This clonotype was detected only a few times. The rearrangement links TRBV30 to TRBJ2-2; D might be TRBD2 (5 bases). V lost 0 bases and J 1 base, leaving 6 bases between the germline ends. This CDR3 is built from 14 residues. Germline CDR1 and CDR2: GTSNPN and SVGIG (reference sequence). The CDR3 is CAWSVGGNTGELFF. CDR3 DNA: TGTGCCTGGAGTGTAGGAGGGAACACCGGGGAGCTGTTTTTT. Full variable domain (missing parts from reference TRBV30 and TRBJ2-2): SQTIHQWPATLVQPVGSPLSLECTVEGTSNPNLYWYRQAAGRGLQLLFYSVGIGQISSEVPQNLSASRPQDRQFILSSKKLLLSDSGFYLCAWSVGGNTGELFFGEGSRLTVL.

V and J are TRBV27 and TRBJ2-3, with D perhaps being TRBD1 or TRBD2 (5 bases each). The V end was cut by 8 bases, the J end by 6 bases, with 15 bases between. The CDR3 consists of 13 residues. The germline CDR1 and CDR2 sequences are MNHEY and SMNVEV (reference sequence). CDR3 sequence: CASGRGPVDTQYF. For the CDR3, the DNA is TGTGCCAGCGGTCGGGGCCCCGTTGATACGCAGTATTTT.

Note on this clonotype: The junction shows a germline mismatch at one end, possibly a read error. The chain couples TRBV7-2 to TRBJ2-3; D unresolved. CDR3 size: 13 residues. Germline CDR1 reads SGHTA; CDR2 reads FQGNSA. CDR3 sequence reads: CAGSSGRIHTQYF. For the CDR3, the DNA is TGTGCCGGCAGTTCCGGCCGGATCCATACGCAGTATTTT. The full variable domain, in which reference TRBV7-2 and TRBJ2-3 provide the parts outside the CDR3, is GAGVSQSPSNKVTEKGKDVELRCDPISGHTALYWYRQSLGQGLEFLIYFQGNSAPDKSGLPSDRFSAERTGGSVSTLTIQRTQQEDSAVYLCAGSSGRIHTQYFGPGTRLTVL.

This clonotype was counted at least ten times. The J gene is TRBJ2-1, the V gene TRBV5-1, with D perhaps TRBD2 (6 bases). Germline assignment: CDR1 SGHRS and CDR2 YFSETQ. The CDR3 spans 16 residues. The V and J ends lost 4 bases and 10 bases respectively, with 24 bases between them. This CDR3 is CASSVTGTGSEGEQFF. The CDR3 nucleotides read TGCGCCAGCAGCGTAACCGGGACTGGGTCTGAGGGAGAGCAGTTCTTC.

The V call is TRBV5-4, the J call TRBJ2-1; 7 bases agree with TRBD2. The length of the CDR3 is 18 residues. V shed 4 bases and J 0 bases; nucleotides not matched to a gene: 13. CDR1 and CDR2 (germline): SGHNT, YYREEE (reference sequence). Here the CDR3 reads CASSVEMAGAPSYNEQFF. The CDR3 bases are TGTGCCAGCAGCGTTGAAATGGCGGGAGCCCCCTCCTACAATGAGCAGTTCTTC.

The chain combines TRBV12-3 or TRBV12-4 with TRBJ1-2; tentative D call: TRBD1 (5 bases). The CDR3 contains 13 residues. The V end was cut by 6 bases, the J end by 4 bases, with 12 bases between. In nucleotides, the CDR3 is TGTGCCAGCAGCCAACAGGATTCCTATGGCTACACCTTC. Amino acid sequence: CASSQQDSYGYTF.

A few counts support this clonotype. The DNA of the CDR3 is TGTGCCAGCAGCGTAACATCCTCTGGGGCCAACGTCCTGACTTTC. Amino acids: CASSVTSSGANVLTF. The V and J genes are TRBV9 and TRBJ2-6; D is undetermined. The germline V gene has CDR1 SGDLS and CDR2 YYNGEE. The V end was cut by 1 base, the J end by 0 bases, with 5 bases between. The CDR3 is 15 amino acids. Full variable domain (rest looked up from reference TRBV9 and TRBJ2-6): DSGVTQTPKHLITATGQRVTLRCSPRSGDLSVYWYQQSLDQGLQFLIQYYNGEERAKGNILERFSAQQFPDLHSELNLSSLELGDSALYFCASSVTSSGANVLTFGAGSRLTVL.

This clonotype was picked up many times. One end of the junction varies from germline; a read error may be responsible. This chain uses TRBV5-1 with TRBJ2-1, with 7 bases aligning to TRBD1. This CDR3 has 12 residues. Germline V gene lookup returns CDR1 SGHRS and CDR2 YFSETQ. CDR3 bases: TGTGCCAGCAGTGCACAGGGGAATGAGCAGTTCTTC. This gives the protein CASSAQGNEQFF.

As to this clonotype: A read error is possible here, since a much larger clone lies one base away. The chain combines TRBV29-1 with TRBJ2-1; no reliable D call. The DNA end lines up better with TRBJ2-7; the J call may be wrong. Germline V gene sequence: CDR1 SQVTM, CDR2 ANQGSEA. CDR3 length: 13 amino acids. The CDR3 bases are TGCAGCGTGCCCCTTAGCTCCTACAATGAGCAGTACTTC. Translating gives CSVPLSSYNEQYF.

This clonotype was detected a few times. CDR3 protein: CASSYSGQGRGYTF. CDR3 nucleotides: TGTGCCAGCAGTTACTCGGGACAGGGGCGCGGCTACACCTTC. The V call is TRBV6-5, the J call TRBJ1-2; TRBD1 matches 10 bases. The CDR3 has 14 residues. V was pared by 0 bases and J by 8 bases, with 3 bases of the junction left unmatched. Germline CDR1 and CDR2: MNHEY and SVGAGI.

This clonotype showed up just a few times. V gene TRBV5-1 combines with J gene TRBJ2-5; 15 bases match TRBD2. This CDR3 contains 16 residues. Germline CDR1 SGHRS, CDR2 YFSETQ. Trimming removed 4 bases from V and 7 bases from J; junction bases left unmatched: 8. The CDR3 sequence: CASSTGLAGGGGTQYF. Written as DNA, the CDR3 is TGCGCCAGCAGCACGGGACTAGCGGGAGGCGGAGGGACCCAGTACTTC. Supplemented by reference TRBV5-1 and TRBJ2-5, the full variable domain reads KAGVTQTPRYLIKTRGQQVTLSCSPISGHRSVSWYQQTPGQGLQFLFEYFSETQRNKGNFPGRFSGRQFSNSRSEMNVSTLELGDSALYLCASSTGLAGGGGTQYFGPGTRLLVL.

Details on this clonotype: Being one base from a much bigger clone, this may be a read error. The gene calls are TRBV5-1 and TRBJ2-1; D ambiguous. V was trimmed by 4 bases and J by 7 bases, leaving 18 bases between them. The CDR3 spans 15 residues. Per germline, CDR1 SGHRS and CDR2 YFSETQ. Written as DNA, the CDR3 is TGCGCCAGCAGCGGAGACCCTGACTTAAGAAATGAGCAGTTCTTC. This encodes CASSGDPDLRNEQFF.

The gene calls are TRBV20-1 and TRBJ2-7; weak D call: TRBD1 (5 bases). The CDR3 totals 12 residues. Germline-derived CDR1 and CDR2 are DFQATT and SNEGSKA (reference sequence). Deletions cut 4 bases from V and 1 base from J, with 8 bases between. The CDR3 loop is CSAKGLSYEQYF. Written as DNA, the CDR3 is TGCAGTGCTAAGGGGCTGTCCTACGAGCAGTACTTC.

This clonotype was found many times. The gene calls are TRBV28 and TRBJ2-5; 7 nucleotides align to TRBD1. This CDR3 comprises 14 residues. J was trimmed by 5 bases and V by 6 bases; bases with no gene match: 9. Germline lookup yields CDR1 MDHEN and CDR2 SYDVKM. The CDR3 DNA reads as TGTGCCAGCAGCGCAGAAGGGGGCTCTGAGACCCAGTACTTC. Its translation is CASSAEGGSETQYF.

This clonotype was observed many times. The genes are TRBV7-9 and TRBJ2-7, with 7 bases matching TRBD1. Trimming at V came to 6 bases and at J to 6 bases, leaving 2 bases not matched to a gene. This CDR3 contains 11 residues. Germline V gene data show CDR1 as SEHNR and CDR2 as FQNEAQ (reference sequence). CDR3 loop: CASSSGGEQYF. DNA of the CDR3: TGTGCCAGCAGTTCAGGGGGCGAGCAGTACTTC.

The chain recombines TRBV10-2 with TRBJ2-7, with a tentative D call TRBD1 (6 bases). This CDR3 has 13 residues. V was trimmed by 7 bases and J by 4 bases, leaving 14 bases between them. CDR1 is WSHSY and CDR2 is SAAADI in the germline V gene. This chain's CDR3 is CASNARGRYEQYF. CDR3 DNA sequence: TGCGCCAGCAATGCCAGGGGAAGGTACGAGCAGTACTTC.

The sample holds many counts of this clonotype. The chain uses TRBV28 and TRBJ2-7; TRBD1 might be the D (6 bases). CDR1 MDHEN and CDR2 SYDVKM come from the germline V gene. This CDR3 region has 12 residues. Trimming pared 10 bases from V and 2 bases from J, leaving 12 bases between. Here the CDR3 reads CAIRQATYEQYF. The CDR3 DNA is TGTGCCATAAGACAGGCAACCTACGAGCAGTACTTC.

This clonotype was observed a few times. This chain uses TRBV15 with TRBJ2-5, with TRBD2 matching over 13 bases. V shed 5 bases and J 2 bases; nucleotides not matched to a gene: 11. In germline, CDR1 is LNHNV, CDR2 YYDKDF (reference sequence). The CDR3 consists of 18 residues. The chain's CDR3 is CATSPRGLAGASQETQYF. CDR3 DNA: TGTGCCACCAGCCCCCGCGGACTAGCGGGAGCTAGTCAAGAGACCCAGTACTTC.

This clonotype was seen many times. This chain uses TRBV29-1 with TRBJ2-3; the match to TRBD2 covers 8 bases. There are 14 residues in the CDR3. CDR1 is SQVTM and CDR2 is ANQGSEA in the germline V gene. J was trimmed by 1 base and V by 3 bases; bases with no gene match: 3. This chain's CDR3 is CSVERGVGTDTQYF. The CDR3 DNA sequence: TGCAGCGTTGAGCGGGGGGTTGGCACAGATACGCAGTATTTT.

This clonotype was recorded at least ten times. The chain has TRBV12-3 or TRBV12-4 and TRBJ1-5; D is unclear. V lost 5 bases and J lost 2, with 10 bases in between. This CDR3 has 14 amino acids. CDR3: CASSPEGGNQPQHF. The DNA of the CDR3 is TGTGCCAGCAGTCCGGAGGGTGGCAATCAGCCCCAGCATTTT.

The chain employs TRBV7-2 and TRBJ2-1; 9 bases line up with TRBD2. The CDR3 has 15 residues. The V segment lost 1 base and the J segment 6 bases; nucleotides outside the gene matches: 4. Germline V gene lookup returns CDR1 SGHTA and CDR2 FQGNSA. The CDR3 DNA reads as TGTGCCAGCAGCTTAGGGACTAGCGAAAGCAATGAGCAGTTCTTC. This translates into CASSLGTSESNEQFF.

The CDR3, as DNA: TGTGCCAGTTATTACCCAGGGGGCTTTGGCTACACCTTC. Translation gives CASYYPGGFGYTF. The chain links TRBV19 to TRBJ1-2; TRBD1 matches at 8 bases. The CDR3 consists of 13 residues. Per germline, CDR1 LNHDA and CDR2 SQIVND (reference sequence). J was trimmed by 7 bases and V by 8 bases; bases with no gene match: 9.